A selection of T cell receptor beta chains follows, all from one sample in a study of blood T cells in healthy people across ages. Each CDR3 protein is one row after TCRdb ran MiXCR on the 5' RACE reads. The sample holds approximately 800,000 distinct CDR3 sequences, 53% seen once. The sequencing input was blood. Every receptor here comes from a man aged 80 or over in good health. Both conserved end residues are part of each CDR3. The D gene is left open where the match is weak. Clone size, where shown, is once, few, many, or a class for clones that have expanded.

TRBV5-1	NA	TRBJ2-5	NA	CASGDRETQYF	TGCGCCAGCGGGGACCGAGAGACCCAGTACTTC
TRBV9	NA	TRBJ1-1	NA	CASSPPLGARNTEAFF	TGTGCCAGCAGCCCCCCTCTAGGGGCGAGGAACACTGAAGCTTTCTTT
TRBV4-1	TRBD2	TRBJ2-1	NA	CASSQDFAGASYNEQFF	TGCGCCAGCAGCCAAGATTTTGCGGGAGCTTCCTACAATGAGCAGTTCTTC
TRBV21-1	NA	TRBJ2-4	NA	CASSKVRAEKNIQYF	TGTGCCAGCAGCAAAGTTAGGGCAGAGAAAAACATTCAGTACTTC
TRBV29-1	TRBD2	TRBJ2-3	few	CSVATGGADTQYF	TGCAGCGTTGCAACGGGAGGAGCAGATACGCAGTATTTT
TRBV7-2	NA	TRBJ2-1	NA	CASSHTLGGVGNEQFF	TGTGCCAGCAGCCACACTCTTGGCGGGGTGGGCAATGAGCAGTTCTTC
TRBV2	NA	TRBJ1-1	NA	CASSERQLNTEAFF	TGTGCCAGCAGTGAACGACAGTTGAACACTGAAGCTTTCTTT
TRBV29-1	NA	TRBJ2-7	once	CSGGVYNEQYF	TGCAGCGGCGGGGTTTACAATGAGCAGTACTTC
TRBV9	TRBD2	TRBJ2-1	few	CASSALGGSPGGEQFF	TGTGCCAGCAGCGCCCTTGGTGGGTCGCCGGGAGGGGAGCAGTTCTTC
TRBV29-1	TRBD1	TRBJ2-5	NA	CSANRGSATQYF	TGCAGCGCGAACAGGGGTTCGGCGACCCAGTACTTC
TRBV29-1	NA	TRBJ1-1	NA	CSVEGRGVSAEAFF	TGCAGCGTTGAAGGCAGGGGAGTATCCGCTGAAGCTTTCTTT
TRBV7-8	TRBD1	TRBJ1-1	NA	CASSQGQLLNTEAFF	TGTGCCAGCAGCCAGGGACAGCTCTTGAACACTGAAGCTTTCTTT
TRBV6-1	TRBD1	TRBJ1-5	NA	CASSDAGGSNQPQHF	TGTGCCAGCAGTGACGCAGGGGGAAGCAATCAGCCCCAGCATTTT
TRBV20-1	NA	TRBJ2-1	NA	CSATSVPPYNEQFF	TGCAGTGCTACTAGCGTCCCCCCCTACAATGAGCAGTTCTTC
TRBV10-3	NA	TRBJ2-7	NA	CAIRKDSAYEQYF	TGTGCCATCAGGAAGGACAGTGCCTACGAGCAGTACTTC
TRBV6-1	NA	TRBJ2-3	NA	CASSEQGFDTQYF	TGTGCCAGCAGTGAACAGGGCTTCGATACGCAGTATTTT
TRBV29-1	TRBD2	TRBJ2-5	NA	CSVSQAGGQTQYF	TGCAGCGTTAGTCAAGCGGGAGGTCAGACCCAGTACTTC
TRBV20-1	NA	TRBJ2-7	NA	CSARRLPEHEQYF	TGCAGTGCTAGGAGACTCCCGGAGCATGAGCAGTACTTC
TRBV18	NA	TRBJ2-5	NA	CASSPGALGGETQYF	TGTGCCAGCTCACCGGGGGCCCTAGGAGGAGAGACCCAGTACTTC
TRBV7-2	NA	TRBJ2-1	NA	CASSLGRFGGETQFF	TGTGCCAGCAGCTTAGGGCGGTTCGGCGGGGAGACCCAGTTCTTC
TRBV20-1	NA	TRBJ2-7	NA	CSAEGQRTRAAEQYF	TGCAGCGCGGAGGGTCAGCGGACGAGGGCTGCCGAGCAGTACTTC
TRBV7-7	TRBD2	TRBJ2-1	NA	CASSSRLASGDNEQFF	TGTGCCAGCAGCTCAAGACTAGCCTCGGGAGACAATGAGCAGTTCTTC
TRBV7-6	NA	TRBJ2-1	few	CASSLLEAGLSYNEQFF	TGTGCCAGCAGCTTACTCGAGGCGGGGCTCTCCTACAATGAGCAGTTCTTC
TRBV28	NA	TRBJ1-4	NA	CASSQTRGILFF	TGTGCCAGCAGTCAAACCAGGGGTATTCTGTTTTTT
TRBV7-8	NA	TRBJ1-2	NA	CASSSEHLTYGYTF	TGTGCCAGCAGCTCAGAACACTTGACCTATGGCTACACCTTC
TRBV9	TRBD1	TRBJ1-2	NA	CASSVEGTGYGYTF	TGTGCCAGCAGCGTAGAAGGGACAGGGTATGGCTACACCTTC
TRBV12-3/TRBV12-4	NA	TRBJ2-1	once	CASTPARGGRGNEQFF	TGTGCCAGCACCCCAGCCAGGGGGGGGAGGGGCAATGAGCAGTTCTTC
TRBV7-2	NA	TRBJ2-7	NA	CASSVWSSYEQYF	TGTGCCAGCAGCGTGTGGAGCTCCTACGAGCAGTACTTC
TRBV20-1	TRBD2	TRBJ2-2	NA	CSARGTGLAETGELFF	TGCAGTGCTAGAGGCACGGGACTAGCGGAGACCGGGGAGCTGTTTTTT
TRBV9	NA	TRBJ1-6	NA	CASSVGQPNSPLHF	TGTGCCAGCAGTGTGGGGCAGCCCAATTCACCCCTCCACTTT
TRBV11-2	NA	TRBJ2-3	NA	CASTHLRWHGYAYF	TGTGCCAGCACCCACCTACGGTGGCACGGATACGCGTATTTT
TRBV20-1	NA	TRBJ2-1	few	CSARTRAGFSYNEQFF	TGCAGTGCTAGAACGAGAGCGGGCTTCTCCTACAATGAGCAGTTCTTC
TRBV29-1	TRBD1	TRBJ2-1	few	CSVEWRRGHGEQFF	TGCAGCGTTGAATGGCGCAGGGGGCATGGTGAGCAGTTCTTC
TRBV5-1	NA	TRBJ2-7	NA	CASSLYSGSYEQYF	TGCGCCAGCAGCTTGTATTCTGGCAGCTACGAGCAGTACTTC
TRBV12-3/TRBV12-4	NA	TRBJ1-4	NA	CASSPGPSNEKLFF	TGTGCCAGCAGCCCGGGTCCGAGTAACGAAAAACTGTTTTTT
TRBV4-1	NA	TRBJ2-1	NA	CASSQLGRREPEQFF	TGCGCCAGCAGCCAATTAGGTCGGAGGGAGCCTGAGCAGTTCTTC
TRBV7-2	NA	TRBJ1-2	few	CASSLGGGGNYGYTF	TGTGCCAGCAGCTTAGGGGGAGGGGGGAACTATGGCTACACCTTC
TRBV7-2	TRBD2	TRBJ2-5	NA	CASSATPGLAGHVNQETQYF	TGTGCCAGCAGCGCCACCCCGGGACTAGCGGGACATGTAAATCAAGAGACCCAGTACTTC
TRBV5-1	NA	TRBJ2-1	NA	CASSLESWTASEQFF	TGCGCCAGCAGCTTGGAGAGTTGGACAGCAAGTGAGCAGTTCTTC
TRBV11-2	NA	TRBJ2-4	NA	CASSLGRIAKNIQYF	TGTGCCAGCAGCTTAGGGCGAATAGCCAAAAACATTCAGTACTTC
TRBV12-3/TRBV12-4	NA	TRBJ2-5	few	CASTRTGHQETQYF	TGTGCCAGCACGAGAACAGGACACCAAGAGACCCAGTACTTC
TRBV7-3	NA	TRBJ2-1	few	CASSLYSYNEQFF	TGTGCCAGCAGCTTGTACTCCTACAATGAGCAGTTCTTC
TRBV5-1	NA	TRBJ2-5	NA	CASSLTGKQETQYF	TGCGCCAGCAGCTTGACAGGGAAGCAAGAGACCCAGTACTTC
TRBV6-1	NA	TRBJ2-5	NA	CASSEALRGVKYF	TGTGCCAGCAGTGAAGCGCTCAGGGGCGTAAAGTACTTC
TRBV6-1	NA	TRBJ2-1	NA	CASRGTRDNEQFF	TGTGCCAGCAGGGGGACAAGAGACAATGAGCAGTTCTTC
TRBV2	NA	TRBJ1-6	many	CASGSGATGNSPLHF	TGTGCCAGCGGCAGTGGGGCCACGGGTAATTCACCCCTCCACTTT
TRBV27	NA	TRBJ2-7	NA	CATRVRGGFTYEQYF	TGTGCCACCAGGGTGAGGGGGGGGTTTACCTACGAGCAGTACTTC
TRBV6-5	TRBD2	TRBJ2-3	NA	CASSSPGLAGDTQYF	TGTGCCAGCAGTTCCCCGGGACTAGCAGGAGATACGCAGTATTTT
TRBV28	NA	TRBJ1-2	NA	CASSLPGRENYGYTF	TGTGCCAGCAGCCTCCCGGGACGGGAGAACTATGGCTACACCTTC
TRBV10-3	TRBD2	TRBJ2-5	NA	CATTLAGAETQYF	TGTGCCACAACGCTAGCGGGAGCAGAGACCCAGTACTTC
TRBV6-2/TRBV6-3	NA	TRBJ2-6	NA	CASSYSSGSGANVLTF	TGTGCCAGCAGTTACTCTTCCGGCTCTGGGGCCAACGTCCTGACTTTC
TRBV28	NA	TRBJ2-1	NA	CASSSPQGLVVVDEQFF	TGTGCCAGCAGTTCACCCCAGGGGCTAGTGGTAGTCGATGAGCAGTTCTTC
TRBV20-1	NA	TRBJ2-7	few	CSAIEGLAYEQYF	TGCAGTGCTATCGAAGGGCTTGCCTACGAGCAGTACTTC
TRBV20-1	TRBD2	TRBJ2-7	NA	CSASGAGSSYEQYF	TGCAGTGCTAGTGGAGCGGGATCTTCTTACGAGCAGTACTTC
TRBV2	TRBD1	TRBJ1-2	few	CASSRDRGSDGYTF	TGTGCCAGCAGTCGAGACAGGGGTAGTGATGGCTACACCTTC
TRBV3-1	TRBD2	TRBJ2-7	few	CASSQGFLGAAGKGGYEQYF	TGTGCCAGCAGCCAAGGCTTCCTCGGGGCAGCGGGAAAGGGCGGTTACGAGCAGTACTTC
TRBV7-9	NA	TRBJ1-5	few	CASSLKKAGVGNEPQHF	TGTGCCAGCAGCTTAAAAAAGGCGGGAGTCGGAAATGAGCCCCAGCATTTT
TRBV5-1	NA	TRBJ2-1	NA	CASSLDGPYNEQFF	TGCGCCAGCAGCTTGGACGGGCCTTACAATGAGCAGTTCTTC
TRBV19	NA	TRBJ2-5	NA	CASTNNPGAQETQYF	TGTGCCAGTACCAATAACCCGGGGGCCCAAGAGACCCAGTACTTC
TRBV2	TRBD2	TRBJ2-7	NA	CAKKLAGTYEQYF	TGTGCCAAAAAACTAGCGGGAACCTACGAGCAGTACTTC